This entry lists 8 T cell receptor beta chains sequenced from one sample in a study of blood T cell repertoires in COVID-19. Profiling relied on immunoSEQ multiplex PCR, and the TCRdb table lists in-frame clones only, not all of them. The sample lists over 250,000 clones; around 90% were seen once. Sequencing input: PBMCs or T cells enriched from blood (not recorded which). The receptors here all came from a woman aged 55 to 70 in a cohort exposed to, infected with or recovered from COVID-19 (not recorded which).

CDR3 sequence reads: CASTYLNEQFF. For the CDR3, the DNA is TGTGCCAGCACCTACCTGAATGAGCAGTTCTTC. The rearrangement links TRBV6-5 to TRBJ2-1; D uncertain. CDR3 length: 11 residues. Germline assignment: CDR1 MNHEY and CDR2 SVGAGI. With 7 bases removed from V and 7 bases from J, the gap between germline ends came to 8 bases.

The DNA of the CDR3 is TGTGCCAGCTCACCACTCGGGGTAGAGGGGGCCAACGTCCTGACTTTC. It translates to CASSPLGVEGANVLTF. This chain uses TRBV18 with TRBJ2-6; weak D call: TRBD2 (5 bases). Germline V CDR1 and CDR2: KGHSH, LQKENI. CDR3 length: 16 residues. Trimming shortened V by 1 base and J by 4 bases, and 11 bases separated the two germline ends. Full variable domain (remainder filled in from reference TRBV18 and TRBJ2-6): NAGVMQNPRHLVRRRGQEARLRCSPMKGHSHVYWYRQLPEEGLKFMVYLQKENIIDESGMPKERFSAEFPKEGPSILRIQQVVRGDSAAYFCASSPLGVEGANVLTFGAGSRLTVL.

The rearrangement joins TRBV15 to TRBJ1-5; D unresolved. V dropped 1 base and J dropped 4 bases, with 11 bases sitting between them. The germline V gene encodes CDR1 LNHNV and CDR2 YYDKDF (reference sequence). This CDR3 is 15 amino acids long. The DNA of the CDR3 is TGTGCCACCAGCAGAGGGGCCGGGAATAATCAGCCCCAGCATTTT. Protein product: CATSRGAGNNQPQHF.

The chain employs TRBV5-6 and TRBJ1-1, with a possible D match to TRBD1 (6 bases). V was cut by 3 bases and J by 5 bases, with 17 bases left in between. CDR1 and CDR2 (germline): SGHDT, YYEEEE. The CDR3 extends over 15 amino acids. CDR3 DNA sequence: TGTGCCAGCAGCTCGGTTACAGGGTTAGGAACTGAAGCTTTCTTT. Translated, it gives CASSSVTGLGTEAFF.

The rearrangement uses TRBV5-4 and TRBJ1-6; D remains unclear. The CDR3 sequence is 15 residues long. From germline, CDR1 is SGHNT and CDR2 YYREEE (reference sequence). V lost 0 bases and J lost 0, with 4 bases in between. CDR3 sequence reads: CASSLESSYNSPLHF. For the CDR3, the DNA is TGTGCCAGCAGCTTGGAGAGCTCCTATAATTCACCCCTCCACTTT.

The V call is TRBV7-9, the J call TRBJ1-2, with 9 bases matching TRBD1. There are 16 residues in the CDR3. Per germline, CDR1 SEHNR and CDR2 FQNEAQ (reference sequence). Germline trimming cut 3 bases from V and 8 bases from J; bases unmatched to any gene: 13. The CDR3 DNA sequence: TGTGCCAGCAGCTTCGCGAGGCCGACAGGGGGTGGCGGCTACACCTTC. It encodes CASSFARPTGGGGYTF. The full variable domain, its missing parts supplied by reference TRBV7-9 and TRBJ1-2, is DTGVSQNPRHKITKRGQNVTFRCDPISEHNRLYWYRQTLGQGPEFLTYFQNEAQLEKSRLLSDRFSAERPKGSFSTLEIQRTEQGDSAMYLCASSFARPTGGGGYTFGSGTRLTVV.

The chain links TRBV10-3 to TRBJ1-2; D not certain. The CDR3 sequence is 14 residues long. Germline CDR1 ENHRY, CDR2 SYGVKD. V was shortened by 4 bases and J by 2 bases, with 11 bases between the two germline ends. CDR3 in DNA: TGTGCCATCAGTGGCGGGCAGGTCAACTATGGCTACACCTTC. Translated, it gives CAISGGQVNYGYTF.

The chain carries TRBV6-6 and TRBJ1-2; weak D call: TRBD1 (6 bases). Trimming removed 0 bases from V and 0 bases from J, with 8 bases in between. Germline-derived CDR1 and CDR2 are MNHNY and SVGAGI (reference sequence). The CDR3 is 15 amino acids. The CDR3 region is CASSYSTGANYGYTF. DNA for the CDR3: TGTGCCAGCAGTTACTCGACAGGAGCTAACTATGGCTACACCTTC.